The following is a TCR beta chain sequence with its context. Its antigen is not identified. This sample's treatment: roughly ten-day PBMC culture with coronavirus spike peptide pools or control peptides (ViraFEST assay). The sample belongs to a study of vaccination and CD4 T cells after COVID-19. Sequenced with the Oncomine TCR Beta short-read assay was DNA taken from cultured CD4+ T cells. From cultured CD4+ T cells, genomic DNA was extracted. TCRdb itself ran the PCR reads through MiXCR, one entry per CDR3 protein. The sample shows 9,000 to 10,000 distinct CDR3 sequences, over 35% of them seen only once. V was cut by 6 bases and J by 2 bases, with 16 bases left in between. Germline V CDR1 and CDR2: MNHNS, SASEGT. The CDR3 has 15 amino acids.

Sample: CD4+ T cells from blood, cultured in vitro. The genes are TRBV6-1 and TRBJ1-1; D is perhaps TRBD1 (6 bases). This sequence originates from a human donor who had recovered from COVID-19. This CDR3 is CASRAQTGTNTEAFF. In nucleotides, the CDR3 is TGTGCCAGCAGAGCCCAAACAGGGACTAACACTGAAGCTTTCTTT.